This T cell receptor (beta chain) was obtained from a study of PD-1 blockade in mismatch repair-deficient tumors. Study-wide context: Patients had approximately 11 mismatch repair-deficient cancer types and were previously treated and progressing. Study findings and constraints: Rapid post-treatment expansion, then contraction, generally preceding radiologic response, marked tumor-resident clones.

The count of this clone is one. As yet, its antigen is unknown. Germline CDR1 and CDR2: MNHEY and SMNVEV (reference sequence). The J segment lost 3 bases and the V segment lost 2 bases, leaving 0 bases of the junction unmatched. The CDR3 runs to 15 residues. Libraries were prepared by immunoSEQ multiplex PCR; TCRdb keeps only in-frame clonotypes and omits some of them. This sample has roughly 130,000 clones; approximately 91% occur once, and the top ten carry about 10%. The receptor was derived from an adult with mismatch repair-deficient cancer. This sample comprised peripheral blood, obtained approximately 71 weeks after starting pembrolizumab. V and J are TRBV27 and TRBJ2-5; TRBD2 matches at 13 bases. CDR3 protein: CASSLGTSGKETQYF. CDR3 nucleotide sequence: TGTGCCAGCAGTTTAGGGACTAGCGGGAAAGAGACCCAGTACTTC.